This is a list of T cell receptor beta chains from one sample in a study of blood T cell repertoires in COVID-19. This table comes from immunoSEQ multiplex PCR, and its TCRdb copy is limited to in-frame clones, with some not included. The table lists about 120,000 clones, 82% of them singletons. The sample consisted of peripheral blood. These receptors came from a human donor in a cohort sampled during active COVID-19. Both conserved end residues are part of each CDR3. The D gene is left open where the match is weak. Not all rows give a size; the values are once, few, many and, for expanded clones, a class.

V gene	D gene	J gene	clone size	CDR3 protein	CDR3 DNA
TRBV7-9	TRBD2	TRBJ2-7	.	CASSPRTSGYEQYF	TGTGCCAGCAGCCCACGGACTAGCGGCTACGAGCAGTACTTC
TRBV29-1	.	TRBJ2-1	.	CSVARDNYNEQFF	TGCAGCGTTGCGAGGGACAACTACAATGAGCAGTTCTTC
TRBV27	TRBD1	TRBJ1-1	.	CASSLKSGGRAEAFF	TGTGCCAGCAGTTTAAAGTCAGGGGGTAGGGCTGAAGCTTTCTTT
TRBV4-3	TRBD1	TRBJ1-2	.	CASSQDPDRDYGYTF	TGCGCCAGCAGCCAAGATCCGGACAGGGACTATGGCTACACCTTC
TRBV19	.	TRBJ1-1	once	CASSIVQGLNTEAFF	TGTGCCAGTAGTATAGTGCAGGGCCTGAACACTGAAGCTTTCTTT
TRBV6-5	TRBD1	TRBJ1-1	.	CASSSDRVGSRAFF	TGTGCCAGCAGTTCAGACAGGGTAGGGTCGCGAGCTTTCTTT
TRBV19	.	TRBJ2-1	.	CASSLGRDNEQFF	TGTGCCAGTAGCCTGGGCAGGGACAATGAGCAGTTCTTC
TRBV6-1	.	TRBJ1-4	.	CASSESKWEGGEKLFF	TGTGCCAGCAGTGAAAGCAAGTGGGAGGGGGGGGAAAAACTGTTTTTT
TRBV5-5	.	TRBJ2-3	.	CASIPGHLTDTQYF	TGTGCCAGCATCCCGGGACACCTCACAGATACGCAGTATTTT
TRBV7-9	TRBD1	TRBJ1-5	many	CASSLGARGPHQPQHF	TGTGCCAGCAGCTTAGGCGCCAGGGGGCCTCATCAGCCCCAGCATTTT
TRBV12-3/TRBV12-4	TRBD1	TRBJ2-7	.	CASSWDRSYEQYF	TGTGCCAGCAGTTGGGACAGATCCTACGAGCAGTACTTC
TRBV7-8	.	TRBJ2-7	.	CASSLVEYEQYF	TGTGCCAGCAGCTTAGTAGAGTACGAGCAGTACTTC
TRBV29-1	.	TRBJ1-1	.	CSVRKQVNTEAFF	TGCAGCGTTCGGAAACAGGTGAACACTGAAGCTTTCTTT
TRBV5-1	.	TRBJ1-2	.	CASSQSAGQNYGYTF	TGCGCCAGCAGCCAGTCAGCCGGACAGAACTATGGCTACACCTTC
TRBV10-3	.	TRBJ2-1	.	CAITSDSPNAYNEQFF	TGTGCCATCACTTCCGACAGTCCAAACGCCTACAATGAGCAGTTCTTC
TRBV15	.	TRBJ2-5	.	CATSRDLGAGETQYF	TGTGCCACCAGCAGAGATTTAGGGGCCGGGGAGACCCAGTACTTC
TRBV14	TRBD2	TRBJ2-1	.	CASSQDGRGGRNEQFF	TGTGCCAGCAGCCAAGATGGGCGGGGGGGCCGGAATGAGCAGTTCTTC
TRBV9	.	TRBJ2-7	.	CASSVGGRNEQYF	TGTGCCAGCAGCGTAGGAGGGCGAAACGAGCAGTACTTC
TRBV6-5	TRBD1	TRBJ2-3	.	CAIHRGQDTDTQYF	TGTGCCATCCACAGGGGGCAGGACACAGATACGCAGTATTTT
TRBV5-1	TRBD1	TRBJ1-1	.	CASSWETGRTEAFF	TGCGCCAGCAGCTGGGAGACAGGGAGGACTGAAGCTTTCTTT
TRBV19	.	TRBJ2-2	.	CASSIVIATNTGELFF	TGTGCCAGTAGTATAGTAATAGCGACGAACACCGGGGAGCTGTTTTTT
TRBV9	.	TRBJ1-1	.	CASSVGPGQRQAEAFF	TGTGCCAGCAGCGTAGGTCCGGGACAAAGGCAGGCTGAAGCTTTCTTT
TRBV2	.	TRBJ2-5	.	CASSDGQGGGTQYF	TGTGCCAGCAGTGACGGTCAGGGGGGCGGGACCCAGTACTTC
TRBV7-7	.	TRBJ2-5	.	CASSLALAGQETQYF	TGTGCCAGCAGCTTAGCCCTAGCCGGGCAAGAGACCCAGTACTTC
TRBV7-9	TRBD1	TRBJ2-1	.	CASSLVTGTGSSYNEQFF	TGTGCCAGCAGCTTAGTTACTGGGACAGGGAGCTCCTACAATGAGCAGTTCTTC
TRBV24-1	.	TRBJ2-1	.	CATSGATDYNEQFF	TGTGCCACCAGTGGTGCGACAGACTACAATGAGCAGTTCTTC
TRBV6-5	TRBD1	TRBJ1-5	.	CASSRDSNQPQHF	TGTGCCAGCAGTCGGGACAGTAATCAGCCCCAGCATTTT
TRBV11-3	.	TRBJ2-2	few	CASSLTSLWTGELFF	TGTGCCAGCAGCCTCACTAGCCTATGGACCGGGGAGCTGTTTTTT
TRBV2	TRBD1	TRBJ1-1	.	CASSEQRQGTEAFF	TGTGCCAGCAGTGAACAACGACAGGGAACTGAAGCTTTCTTT
TRBV5-1	.	TRBJ2-3	.	CASSLDGVGTDTQYF	TGCGCCAGCAGCTTGGACGGGGTTGGCACAGATACGCAGTATTTT
TRBV6-6	TRBD2	TRBJ2-1	.	CASSYSGGAGNEQFF	TGTGCCAGCAGTTACTCCGGGGGGGCAGGGAATGAGCAGTTCTTC
TRBV9	TRBD2	TRBJ2-3	.	CASSRGTGGPGTQYF	TGTGCCAGCAGCCGTGGAACGGGGGGGCCGGGTACGCAGTATTTT
TRBV7-2	TRBD2	TRBJ2-6	.	CASSKGLAGASGANVLTF	TGTGCCAGCAGCAAGGGACTAGCGGGGGCCTCTGGGGCCAACGTCCTGACTTTC
TRBV3-1/TRBV3-2	TRBD2	TRBJ2-7	.	CASSQTSGGAREQYF	TGTGCCAGCAGCCAGACTAGCGGGGGGGCAAGGGAGCAGTACTTC
TRBV9	.	TRBJ2-7	.	CASSVGWGRGYEQYF	TGTGCCAGCAGCGTAGGATGGGGGCGCGGGTACGAGCAGTACTTC